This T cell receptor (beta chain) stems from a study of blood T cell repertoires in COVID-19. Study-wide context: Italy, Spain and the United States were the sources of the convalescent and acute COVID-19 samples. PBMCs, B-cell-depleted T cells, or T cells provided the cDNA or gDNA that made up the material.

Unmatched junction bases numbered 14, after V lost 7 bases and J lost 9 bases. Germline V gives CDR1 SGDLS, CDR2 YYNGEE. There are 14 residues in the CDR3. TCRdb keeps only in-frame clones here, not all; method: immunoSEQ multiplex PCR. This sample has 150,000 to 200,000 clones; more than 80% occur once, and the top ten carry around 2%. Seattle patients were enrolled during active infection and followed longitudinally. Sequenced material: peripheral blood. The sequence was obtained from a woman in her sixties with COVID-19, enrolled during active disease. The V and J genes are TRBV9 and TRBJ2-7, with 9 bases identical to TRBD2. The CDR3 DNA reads TGTGCCAGCGCACCGGGGCGGGGGGGGGAAGTGCAGTACTTC. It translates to CASAPGRGGEVQYF.